The clone carrying this T cell receptor beta chain was recorded at least ten times. Its antigen is unidentified. This specimen belongs to a study of T cells in Graves' hyperthyroidism and ophthalmopathy. Study-wide findings and caveats: Ophthalmopathy prediction by the model preceded onset by a median about 6 months.

Regions amplified from RNA transcripts were the TCR beta CDR3 regions. With the HTBI primer set, the TCR CDR3 went through a first round of RT-PCR. Each CDR3 protein gets one entry after TCRdb re-called the multiplex PCR reads with MiXCR. The table lists 350,000 to 400,000 distinct CDR3 sequences, over 15% of them singletons, with about 4% in the top ten. The V segment lost 4 bases and the J segment 1 base; nucleotides outside the gene matches: 12. Germline loops: CDR1 SGHAT, CDR2 FQDESV (reference sequence). This CDR3 has 19 amino acids. It was considered stable Graves' hyperthyroidism when ophthalmopathy did not progress within 18 months. Recently diagnosed hyperthyroidism of less than 2 months' duration affected patients aged 18 to 65. Fresh 10 ml peripheral blood yielded PBMCs.

The material sequenced was blood. This clonotype was sampled from a young woman with Graves' hyperthyroidism. V is TRBV11-1 and J is TRBJ2-6; 8 bases are a match to TRBD1. This CDR3 is CASSSKFGTGLSGANVLTF. In nucleotides, the CDR3 is TGTGCCAGCAGCTCCAAGTTCGGGACAGGTTTATCTGGGGCCAACGTCCTGACTTTC.